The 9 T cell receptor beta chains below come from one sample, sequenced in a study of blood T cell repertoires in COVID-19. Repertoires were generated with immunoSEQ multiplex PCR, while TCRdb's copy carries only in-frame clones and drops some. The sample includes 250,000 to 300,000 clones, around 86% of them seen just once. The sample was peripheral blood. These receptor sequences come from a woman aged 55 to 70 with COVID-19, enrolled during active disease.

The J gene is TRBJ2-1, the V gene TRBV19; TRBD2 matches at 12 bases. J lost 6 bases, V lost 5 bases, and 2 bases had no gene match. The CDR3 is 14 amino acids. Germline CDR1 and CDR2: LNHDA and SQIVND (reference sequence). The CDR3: CASSRTSGINEQFF. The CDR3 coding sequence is TGTGCCAGTAGTCGGACTAGCGGGATCAATGAGCAGTTCTTC.

This CDR3 reads CASSDDGGELYTQYF. The CDR3 nucleotides read TGTGCCAGCAGCGACGATGGCGGGGAGCTTTATACGCAGTATTTT. The gene calls are TRBV7-9 and TRBJ2-3; TRBD2 might be the D (6 bases). Germline-derived CDR1 and CDR2 are SEHNR and FQNEAQ (reference sequence). The CDR3 length is 15 residues. V was cut by 5 bases and J by 7 bases, with 19 bases left in between.

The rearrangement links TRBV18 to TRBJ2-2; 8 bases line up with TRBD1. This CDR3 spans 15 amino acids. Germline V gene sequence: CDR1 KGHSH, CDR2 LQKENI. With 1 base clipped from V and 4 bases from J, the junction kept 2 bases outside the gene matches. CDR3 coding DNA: TGTGCCAGCTCACCACGGACAGGGACCACCGGGGAGCTGTTTTTT. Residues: CASSPRTGTTGELFF.

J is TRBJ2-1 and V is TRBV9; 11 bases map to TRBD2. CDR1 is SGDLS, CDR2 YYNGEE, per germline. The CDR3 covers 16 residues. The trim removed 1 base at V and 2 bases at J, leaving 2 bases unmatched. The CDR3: CASSVLAGGPYNEQFF. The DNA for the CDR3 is TGTGCCAGCAGCGTACTAGCGGGAGGCCCCTACAATGAGCAGTTCTTC.

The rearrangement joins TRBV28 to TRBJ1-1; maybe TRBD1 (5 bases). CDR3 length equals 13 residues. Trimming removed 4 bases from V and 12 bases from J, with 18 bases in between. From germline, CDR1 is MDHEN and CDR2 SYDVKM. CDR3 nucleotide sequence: TGTGCCAGCAGTTCCGTGGAGGGGCCGGGAACTTTCTTT. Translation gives CASSSVEGPGTFF. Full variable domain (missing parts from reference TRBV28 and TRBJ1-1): DVKVTQSSRYLVKRTGEKVFLECVQDMDHENMFWYRQDPGLGLRLIYFSYDVKMKEKGDIPEGYSVSREKKERFSLILESASTNQTSMYLCASSSVEGPGTFFGQGTRLTVV.

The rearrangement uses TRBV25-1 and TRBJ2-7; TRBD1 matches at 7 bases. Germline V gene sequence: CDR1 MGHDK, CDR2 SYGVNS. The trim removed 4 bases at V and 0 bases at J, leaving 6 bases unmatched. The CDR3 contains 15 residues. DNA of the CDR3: TGTGCCAGCAGTGCACAGGGGATAGGCTCCTACGAGCAGTACTTC. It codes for CASSAQGIGSYEQYF.

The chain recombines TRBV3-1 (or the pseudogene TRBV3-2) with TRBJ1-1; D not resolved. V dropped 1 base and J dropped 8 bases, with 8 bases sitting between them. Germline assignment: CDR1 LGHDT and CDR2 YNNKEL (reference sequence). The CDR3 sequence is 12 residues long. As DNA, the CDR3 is TGTGCCAGCAGCCAAGCCCCACGGGAAGCTTTCTTT. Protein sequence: CASSQAPREAFF.

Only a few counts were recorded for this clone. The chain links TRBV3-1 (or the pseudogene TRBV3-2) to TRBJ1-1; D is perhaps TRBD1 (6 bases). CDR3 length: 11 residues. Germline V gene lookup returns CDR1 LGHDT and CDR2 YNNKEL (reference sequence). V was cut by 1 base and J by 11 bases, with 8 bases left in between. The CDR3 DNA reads TGTGCCAGCAGCCAAGCAGGGGTGGCTTTCTTT. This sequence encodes CASSQAGVAFF.

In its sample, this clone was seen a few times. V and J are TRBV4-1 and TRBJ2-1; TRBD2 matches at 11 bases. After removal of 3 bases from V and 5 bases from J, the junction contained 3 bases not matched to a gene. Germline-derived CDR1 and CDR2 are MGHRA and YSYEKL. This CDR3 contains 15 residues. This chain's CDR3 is CASSQGLAANNEQFF. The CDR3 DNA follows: TGCGCCAGCAGCCAGGGACTAGCGGCAAACAATGAGCAGTTCTTC.